These 21 T cell receptor beta chains were sequenced from one sample in a study of T cell changes during pregnancy in multiple sclerosis. Produced via immunoSEQ multiplex PCR; TCRdb's table is partial and in-frame only. The table has about 73,000 clones, around 94% seen once. The specimen was peripheral blood, collected in the third trimester of pregnancy. Source of these receptors: a female donor in good health, enrolled as a control in a pregnancy study.

This clone was seen a single time. V usage is TRBV6-5 and J usage is TRBJ1-2; D gene unclear. Germline CDR1 and CDR2: MNHEY and SVGAGI. This CDR3 is 13 amino acids long. The V end was cut by 2 bases, the J end by 4 bases, with 8 bases between. The CDR3 loop reads CASSYGQAYGYTF. The CDR3 nucleotides read TGTGCCAGCAGTTACGGTCAGGCCTATGGCTACACCTTC.

The chain uses TRBV6-5 and TRBJ2-1, with TRBD2 matching 12 bases. V shed 6 bases and J 4 bases; nucleotides not matched to a gene: 1. Per the germline V gene, CDR1 is MNHEY and CDR2 is SVGAGI. This CDR3 region has 14 residues. CDR3 residues: CASSLAGGYNEQFF. CDR3 nucleotides: TGTGCCAGCAGCCTAGCGGGAGGGTACAATGAGCAGTTCTTC.

V and J are TRBV18 and TRBJ2-1, with D possibly being TRBD2 (6 bases). The CDR3 extends over 14 amino acids. CDR1 and CDR2 (germline): KGHSH, LQKENI. The V end was cut by 2 bases, the J end by 7 bases, with 12 bases between. The DNA for the CDR3 is TGTGCCAGCTCACCAAAGGAGGGTTCGAATGAGCAGTTCTTC. This gives the protein CASSPKEGSNEQFF.

The chain employs TRBV28 and TRBJ1-5; 7 positions agree with TRBD1. The J segment lost 5 bases and the V segment lost 5 bases, leaving 12 bases of the junction unmatched. Germline V gene sequence: CDR1 MDHEN, CDR2 SYDVKM. This CDR3 region has 16 residues. This chain's CDR3 is CASSVGSGQGDQPQHF. The DNA for the CDR3 is TGTGCCAGCAGTGTGGGGAGTGGGCAGGGGGATCAGCCCCAGCATTTT.

The rearrangement joins TRBV7-2 to TRBJ2-7; 10 bases fit TRBD1. Germline CDR1 and CDR2: SGHTA and FQGNSA. Trimming removed 4 bases from V and 3 bases from J; junction bases left unmatched: 3. The CDR3 contains 14 residues. The DNA of the CDR3 is TGTGCCAGCAGCTCTCGGACAGGGGGCTACGAGCAGTACTTC. Residues: CASSSRTGGYEQYF. Full variable domain (missing parts from reference TRBV7-2 and TRBJ2-7): GAGVSQSPSNKVTEKGKDVELRCDPISGHTALYWYRQSLGQGLEFLIYFQGNSAPDKSGLPSDRFSAERTGGSVSTLTIQRTQQEDSAVYLCASSSRTGGYEQYFGPGTRLTVT.

This rearrangement joins TRBV30 to TRBJ1-3; D remains ambiguous. Trimming left V 0 bases short and J 0 bases short, with 12 bases between. The length of the CDR3 is 16 residues. In germline, CDR1 is GTSNPN, CDR2 SVGIG (reference sequence). CDR3 DNA: TGTGCCTGGAGTGTAGAGGCCAGCTACTCTGGAAACACCATATATTTT. This translates into CAWSVEASYSGNTIYF.

The CDR3 loop is CASSEAANSPLHF. The CDR3 DNA reads as TGTGCCAGCAGTGAGGCGGCAAATTCACCCCTCCACTTT. The chain links TRBV25-1 to TRBJ1-6; no definite D call. Germline V gene lookup returns CDR1 MGHDK and CDR2 SYGVNS. The CDR3 is 13 residues long. Between the trimmed V and J ends, which lost 3 bases and 7 bases, there was a span of 7 bases.

This clone was found once. The CDR3 reads CASSTAVNEKLFF. The CDR3 DNA is TGTGCCAGCAGCACCGCAGTTAATGAAAAACTGTTTTTT. The genes are TRBV7-2 and TRBJ1-4; D uncertain. This CDR3 has 13 amino acids. Germline loops: CDR1 SGHTA, CDR2 FQGNSA. Trimming left V 5 bases short and J 4 bases short, with 8 bases between.

V is TRBV11-2 and J is TRBJ2-7; 8 bases line up with TRBD1. Germline V CDR1 and CDR2: SGHAT, FQNNGV. V was clipped by 5 bases and J by 3 bases; unmatched bases: 9. The CDR3 extends over 15 amino acids. The CDR3 DNA reads TGTGCCAGCAGCCCCGACAGGGGTGCCCTCTACGAGCAGTACTTC. As protein: CASSPDRGALYEQYF.

CDR3 region: CASSLARLAHYTDTQYF. CDR3 sequence (DNA): TGTGCCAGCAGCTTAGCGAGACTAGCGCACTACACAGATACGCAGTATTTT. The chain couples TRBV7-2 to TRBJ2-3; 8 nucleotides match TRBD2. Germline assignment: CDR1 SGHTA and CDR2 FQGNSA. The CDR3 extends over 17 amino acids. The ends lost 0 bases at V and 2 bases at J; junction bases unmatched: 7.

V usage is TRBV7-6 and J usage is TRBJ1-1, with D tentatively TRBD1 (6 bases). V was cut by 3 bases and J by 2 bases, with 10 bases left in between. Looked up from germline, CDR1 is SGHVS and CDR2 is FNYEAQ. This CDR3 spans 14 amino acids. The CDR3 protein is CASSFRGLNTEAFF. The DNA of the CDR3 is TGTGCCAGCAGCTTCAGGGGTCTAAACACTGAAGCTTTCTTT.

The rearrangement joins TRBV5-4 to TRBJ2-7; D possibly corresponds to TRBD2 (6 bases). The ends were cut back, 4 bases at V and 0 bases at J, with 14 bases in the middle. The CDR3 runs to 15 residues. Germline V gene data show CDR1 as SGHNT and CDR2 as YYREEE (reference sequence). CDR3 residues: CASSAGTGYSYEQYF. For the CDR3, the DNA is TGTGCCAGCAGCGCGGGGACGGGATACTCCTACGAGCAGTACTTC.

The chain employs TRBV7-8 and TRBJ1-2; TRBD1 matches at 12 bases. Germline CDR1 SGHVS, CDR2 FQNEAQ. CDR3 length equals 17 residues. Unmatched junction bases numbered 11, after V lost 5 bases and J lost 4 bases. The chain's CDR3 is CASSPGTGGRTRYGYTF. CDR3 in DNA: TGTGCCAGCAGCCCAGGGACAGGGGGCCGTACACGCTATGGCTACACCTTC.

The chain employs TRBV6-4 and TRBJ2-1; possibly TRBD2 for D (6 bases). The CDR3 consists of 13 residues. V gave up 5 bases and J gave up 8 bases, with 13 bases separating them. Germline values: CDR1 MRHNA, CDR2 SNTAGT. Here the CDR3 reads CASSRDFYDEQFF. In nucleotides, the CDR3 is TGTGCCAGCAGTCGGGACTTTTACGATGAGCAGTTCTTC.

The DNA for the CDR3 is TGTGCCAGCAGTGATAACCAGGGGGAGACCCAGTACTTC. It translates to CASSDNQGETQYF. The genes are TRBV28 and TRBJ2-5; the D gene is possibly TRBD1 (6 bases). V shed 5 bases and J shed 5 bases, with 12 bases lying between them. The CDR3 is 13 amino acids. The germline CDR1 and CDR2 sequences are MDHEN and SYDVKM.

The chain joins TRBV5-8 to TRBJ1-2; the match to TRBD1 covers 7 bases. The CDR3 consists of 15 residues. J lost 0 bases, V lost 8 bases, and 10 bases had no gene match. CDR1 and CDR2 (germline): SGHTS, YDEGEE. The CDR3 DNA sequence: TGTGCCAGTCCCGGGACAGTCCTTACTAACTATGGCTACACCTTC. This encodes CASPGTVLTNYGYTF.

This rearrangement joins TRBV5-1 to TRBJ2-7; TRBD2 aligns across 8 bases. The CDR3 totals 16 residues. The V gene end was trimmed by 7 bases and the J gene end by 0 bases; junction bases not matched to a gene: 12. The germline V gene encodes CDR1 SGHRS and CDR2 YFSETQ. The CDR3 loop reads CASGPTSGHDSYEQYF. The CDR3 DNA reads as TGCGCCAGCGGACCAACTAGCGGTCATGACTCCTACGAGCAGTACTTC.

This rearrangement joins TRBV10-3 to TRBJ1-4; D might be TRBD1 (5 bases). The CDR3 is 13 residues long. Germline CDR1 is ENHRY and CDR2 is SYGVKD. V gave up 0 bases and J gave up 7 bases, with 6 bases separating them. CDR3 bases: TGTGCCATCAGTGAGTCGACAGCTGAAAAACTGTTTTTT. Translating it yields CAISESTAEKLFF.

V is TRBV2 and J is TRBJ1-5; 10 bases are shared with TRBD1. With V trimmed by 7 bases and J by 3 bases, 3 bases remained unmatched. This CDR3 region has 14 residues. From germline, CDR1 is SNHLY and CDR2 FYNNEI. CDR3 region: CASKGTGVNQPQHF. DNA for the CDR3: TGTGCCAGCAAGGGGACAGGGGTCAATCAGCCCCAGCATTTT. The full variable domain, with the rest looked up from reference TRBV2 and TRBJ1-5, is EPEVTQTPSHQVTQMGQEVILRCVPISNHLYFYWYRQILGQKVEFLVSFYNNEISEKSEIFDDQFSVERPDGSNFTLKIRSTKLEDSAMYFCASKGTGVNQPQHFGDGTRLSIL.

The J gene is TRBJ2-1, the V gene TRBV28, with a possible D match to TRBD1 (6 bases). Germline CDR1 reads MDHEN; CDR2 reads SYDVKM. The CDR3 runs 14 residues. V was clipped by 3 bases and J by 5 bases, with 11 bases between them. The CDR3 DNA sequence: TGTGCCAGCAGTTTTATGGGGGCGGACAATGAGCAGTTCTTC. Translating it yields CASSFMGADNEQFF.

The rearrangement uses TRBV15 and TRBJ2-2; a possible D gene is TRBD2 (6 bases). V was trimmed by 6 bases and J by 2 bases, leaving 16 bases between them. This CDR3 is 16 amino acids long. Germline loops: CDR1 LNHNV, CDR2 YYDKDF (reference sequence). The CDR3 coding sequence is TGTGCCACCAGAAGGGTCGGGACTCCTAACACCGGGGAGCTGTTTTTT. Its translation: CATRRVGTPNTGELFF.